This T cell receptor beta chain was documented in a study of blood T cell repertoires in COVID-19 (dated by TCRdb to 2018 to 2020). For the study in its entirety: The collaborator samples originated in the United States, Italy and Spain and spanned the acute and convalescent phases of COVID-19. Where HLA class I and class II types were available, the types were taken from metadata supplied by the sample provider, not from assay-based typing. The samples were drawn from two sources: the first 160 participants of the ongoing ImmuneRACE study, and about 1,300 subjects contributed by 6 global collaborators. A freely available public database, intended as a resource for researchers studying the immune response to SARS-CoV-2, is where the repertoires were released. The sample metadata nearly always contained a de-identified subject ID, COVID-19 status, age in years and sex. The material from the prospective study consisted of cDNA or gDNA derived from T cells, B-cell-depleted T cells, or PBMCs. Deeply sampled blood TCRbeta repertoires from subjects exposed to, actively infected with, or recovered from COVID-19 were included in the dataset.

The collaborating institutions used their own protocols to collect whole blood in K2EDTA tubes. For TCRbeta analysis, collaborators shipped samples as frozen whole blood, isolated PBMCs, or DNA extracted from either of those sample types. Study-wide conclusions, independent of this receptor: How much clinical and demographic metadata was included differed by source and by participant, and the metadata was provided uncurated.

Regarding this clone: Its antigen is currently not known. No quality values exist for individual bases; no much larger clone is one base distant.

The CDR3 has 13 amino acids, counting the end cysteine and phenylalanine. Just the 39-base CDR3 DNA is kept, in frame starting at base 1. V and J are truncated by 4 bases and 7 bases respectively, leaving an intervening sequence of 13 bases. The germline V gene gives CDR1 as MDHEN and CDR2 as SYDVKM. TCRbeta CDR3 regions were amplified from genomic DNA by means of the immunoSEQ Assay, a bias-controlled multiplex PCR. In the original analysis: The number of nucleated cells in each sample was estimated from the amplification of reference gene primers within the assay. To quantify the absolute abundance of each unique TCRbeta CDR3 rearrangement, sequence reads were collapsed and filtered. For each sample, productive Simpson clonality was calculated as the square root of Simpson's diversity index over productive rearrangements. TCRdb stores this immuneACCESS table with in-frame sequences only. Part of the clones is absent; in the studies checked, under half of the shortfall reflects unresolved V genes, and no reason is known for the rest. The DNA gave D and trimming, while V, J and clone size come from that table. This sample gives some 130,000 clones in total; 80% of them show up just once. The top ten hold 1.5% to 2% of the sample.

The clonotype was recovered from a man between 65 and 80 years old with acute or convalescent COVID-19. The sequencing sample was made of peripheral blood. The sequence is built from TRBV28 and TRBJ1-2, with the D gene not clear enough to name. DNA sequence: TGTGCCAGCAGTTCACATGAGGGATCTGGCTACACCTTC. The resulting protein is CASSSHEGSGYTF.